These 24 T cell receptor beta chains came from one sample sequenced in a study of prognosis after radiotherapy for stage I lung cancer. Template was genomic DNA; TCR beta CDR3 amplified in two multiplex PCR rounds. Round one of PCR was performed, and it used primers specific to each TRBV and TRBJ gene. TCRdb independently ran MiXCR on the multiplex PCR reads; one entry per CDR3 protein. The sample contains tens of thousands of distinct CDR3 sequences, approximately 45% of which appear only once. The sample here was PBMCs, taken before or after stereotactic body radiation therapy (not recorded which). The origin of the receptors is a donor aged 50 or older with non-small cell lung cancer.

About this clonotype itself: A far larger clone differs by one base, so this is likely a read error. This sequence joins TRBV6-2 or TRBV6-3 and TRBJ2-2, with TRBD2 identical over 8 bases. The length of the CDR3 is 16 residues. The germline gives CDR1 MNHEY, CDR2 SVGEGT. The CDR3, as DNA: TGTGCCAGCAGTTACCCCGGGGGGGCGAACGCCGGGGAGCTGTTTTTT. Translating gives CASSYPGGANAGELFF.

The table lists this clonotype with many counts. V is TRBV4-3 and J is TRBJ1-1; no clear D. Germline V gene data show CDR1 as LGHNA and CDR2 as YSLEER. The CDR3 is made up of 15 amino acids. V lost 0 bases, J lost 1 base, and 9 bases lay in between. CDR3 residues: CASSQDGFGNTEAFF. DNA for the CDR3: TGCGCCAGCAGCCAAGATGGGTTTGGGAACACTGAAGCTTTCTTT.

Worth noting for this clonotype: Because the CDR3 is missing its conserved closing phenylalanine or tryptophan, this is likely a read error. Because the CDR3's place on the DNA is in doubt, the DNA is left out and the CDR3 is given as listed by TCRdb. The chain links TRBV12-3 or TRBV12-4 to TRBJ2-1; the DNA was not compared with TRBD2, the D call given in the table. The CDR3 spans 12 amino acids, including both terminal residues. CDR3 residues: CASSTTSREQLL.

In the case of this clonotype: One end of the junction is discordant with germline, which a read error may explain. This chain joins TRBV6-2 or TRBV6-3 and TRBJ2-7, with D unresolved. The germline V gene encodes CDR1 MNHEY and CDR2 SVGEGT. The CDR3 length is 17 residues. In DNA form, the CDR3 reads TGTACCAGCAGTGAAGTTGGCGGTTGGGGAAGGCATGCACAGCAGTACTTC. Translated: CTSSEVGGWGRHAQQYF.

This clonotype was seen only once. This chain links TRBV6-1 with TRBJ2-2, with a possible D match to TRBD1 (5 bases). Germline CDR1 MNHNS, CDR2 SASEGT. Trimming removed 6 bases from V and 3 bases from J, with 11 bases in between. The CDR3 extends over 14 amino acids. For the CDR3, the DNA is TGTGCCAGCAGGGTAGGCAGGGACACCGGGGAGCTGTTTTTT. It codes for CASRVGRDTGELFF.

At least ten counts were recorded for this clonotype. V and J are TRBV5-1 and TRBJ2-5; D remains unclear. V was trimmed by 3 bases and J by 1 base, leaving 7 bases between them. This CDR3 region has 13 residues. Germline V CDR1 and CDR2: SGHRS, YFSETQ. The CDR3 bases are TGCGCCAGCAGCTCAGAATCCCAAGAGACCCAGTACTTC. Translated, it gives CASSSESQETQYF. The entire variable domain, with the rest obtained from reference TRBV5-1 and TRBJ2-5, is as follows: KAGVTQTPRYLIKTRGQQVTLSCSPISGHRSVSWYQQTPGQGLQFLFEYFSETQRNKGNFPGRFSGRQFSNSRSEMNVSTLELGDSALYLCASSSESQETQYFGPGTRLLVL.

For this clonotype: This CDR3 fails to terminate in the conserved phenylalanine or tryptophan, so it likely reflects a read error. CDR3 in amino acids: CASSETGPQREQYS. CDR3 sequence (DNA): TGTGCCAGCAGTGAAACCGGTCCCCAAAGGGAGCAGTACTCC. This rearrangement joins TRBV6-1 to TRBJ2-7, with unresolved D. This CDR3 region has 14 residues. V lost 2 bases, J lost 7 bases, and 15 bases lay in between. Germline V gene sequence: CDR1 MNHNS, CDR2 SASEGT.

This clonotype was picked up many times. Written as DNA, the CDR3 is TGTGCCAGCAGCTTACTGGGGGCGTCGTACAATGAGCAGTTCTTC. This translates into CASSLLGASYNEQFF. The V call is TRBV7-3, the J call TRBJ2-1; tentatively, D is TRBD1 (6 bases). CDR1 is SGHTA and CDR2 is FQGTGA in the germline V gene. The CDR3 has 15 residues. V dropped 2 bases and J dropped 4 bases, with 12 bases sitting between them. Full variable domain (remainder filled in from reference TRBV7-3 and TRBJ2-1): GAGVSQTPSNKVTEKGKYVELRCDPISGHTALYWYRQSLGQGPEFLIYFQGTGAADDSGLPNDRFFAVRPEGSVSTLKIQRTERGDSAVYLCASSLLGASYNEQFFGPGTRLTVL.

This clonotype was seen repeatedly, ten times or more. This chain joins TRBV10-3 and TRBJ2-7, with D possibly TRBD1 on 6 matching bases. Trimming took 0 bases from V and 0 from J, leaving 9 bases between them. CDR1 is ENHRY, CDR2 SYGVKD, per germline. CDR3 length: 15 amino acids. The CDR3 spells CAISESPDSSYEQYF. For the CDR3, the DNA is TGTGCCATCAGTGAGTCCCCGGACAGCTCCTACGAGCAGTACTTC.

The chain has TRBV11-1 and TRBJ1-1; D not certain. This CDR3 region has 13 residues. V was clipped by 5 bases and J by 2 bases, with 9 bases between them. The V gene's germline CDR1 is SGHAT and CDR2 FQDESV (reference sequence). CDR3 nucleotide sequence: TGTGCCAGCAGCCCCGGCGACAACACTGAAGCTTTCTTT. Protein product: CASSPGDNTEAFF.

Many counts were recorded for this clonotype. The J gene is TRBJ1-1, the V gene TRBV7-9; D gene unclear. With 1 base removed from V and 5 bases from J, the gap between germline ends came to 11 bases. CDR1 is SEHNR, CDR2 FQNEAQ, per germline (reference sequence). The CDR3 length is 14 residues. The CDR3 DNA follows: TGTGCCAGCAGCTTAGGTCAGGCCGGGACTGAAGCTTTCTTT. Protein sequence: CASSLGQAGTEAFF.

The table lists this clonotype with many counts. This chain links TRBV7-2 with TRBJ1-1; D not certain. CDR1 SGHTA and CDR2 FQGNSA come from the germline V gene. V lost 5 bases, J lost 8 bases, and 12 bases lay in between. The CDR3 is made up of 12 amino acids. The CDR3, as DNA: TGTGCCAGCAGCCTGGCAAGTGGGGAAGCTTTCTTT. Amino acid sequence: CASSLASGEAFF.

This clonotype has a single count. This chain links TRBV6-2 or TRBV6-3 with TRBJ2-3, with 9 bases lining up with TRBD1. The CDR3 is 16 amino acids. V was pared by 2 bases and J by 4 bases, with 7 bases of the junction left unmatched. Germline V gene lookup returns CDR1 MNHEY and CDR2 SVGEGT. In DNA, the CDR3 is TGTGCCAGCAGTTACCGCCGGGACAGGGTCGCAGATACGCAGTATTTT. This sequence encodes CASSYRRDRVADTQYF.

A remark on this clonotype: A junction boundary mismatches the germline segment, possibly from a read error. In nucleotides, the CDR3 is TGTGCCATCAGTGACGGACAGGGCTATGACTATAGCTACACCTTC. Its translation is CAISDGQGYDYSYTF. The V gene is TRBV6-2 or TRBV6-3, the J gene TRBJ1-2, with 8 bases aligning to TRBD1. CDR1 MNHEY and CDR2 SVGEGT come from the germline V gene. This CDR3 comprises 15 residues.

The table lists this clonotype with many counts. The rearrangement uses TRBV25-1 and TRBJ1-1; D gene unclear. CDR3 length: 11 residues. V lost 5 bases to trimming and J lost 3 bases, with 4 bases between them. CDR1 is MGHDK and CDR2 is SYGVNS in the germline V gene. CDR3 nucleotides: TGTGCCAGCAGTCCTGACACTGAAGCTTTCTTT. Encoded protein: CASSPDTEAFF.

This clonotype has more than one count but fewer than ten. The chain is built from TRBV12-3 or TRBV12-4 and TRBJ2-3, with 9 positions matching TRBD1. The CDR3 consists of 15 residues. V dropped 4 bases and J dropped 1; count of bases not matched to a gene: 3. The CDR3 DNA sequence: TGTGCCAGCAGTTCCCGGACAGGGGGCACAGATACGCAGTATTTT. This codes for CASSSRTGGTDTQYF.

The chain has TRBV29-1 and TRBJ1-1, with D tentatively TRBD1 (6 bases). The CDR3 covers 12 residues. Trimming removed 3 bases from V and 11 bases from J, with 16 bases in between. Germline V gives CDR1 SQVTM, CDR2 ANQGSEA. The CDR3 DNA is TGCAGCGTTGATCAGCTGGGGGCAGAGGCTTTCTTT. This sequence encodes CSVDQLGAEAFF.

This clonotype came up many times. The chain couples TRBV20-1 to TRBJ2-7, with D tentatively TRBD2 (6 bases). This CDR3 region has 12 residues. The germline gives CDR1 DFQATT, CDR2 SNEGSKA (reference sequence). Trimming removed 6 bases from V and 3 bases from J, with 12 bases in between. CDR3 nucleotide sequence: TGCAGTGCGAAGGGAGGAATCTACGAGCAGTACTTC. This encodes CSAKGGIYEQYF.

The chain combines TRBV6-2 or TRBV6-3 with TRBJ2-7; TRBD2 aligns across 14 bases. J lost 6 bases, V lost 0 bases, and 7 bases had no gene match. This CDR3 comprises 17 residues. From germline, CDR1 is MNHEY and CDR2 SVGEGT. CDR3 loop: CASSYSGTSGSLGEQYF. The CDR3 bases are TGTGCCAGCAGTTACTCGGGGACTAGCGGGAGTTTGGGCGAGCAGTACTTC.

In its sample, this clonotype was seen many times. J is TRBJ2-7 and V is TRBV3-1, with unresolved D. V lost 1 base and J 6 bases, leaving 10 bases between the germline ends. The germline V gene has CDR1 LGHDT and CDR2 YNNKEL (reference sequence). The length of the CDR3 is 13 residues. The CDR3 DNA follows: TGTGCCAGCAGCCAAGCTCCAACCCCCGAGCAGTACTTC. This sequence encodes CASSQAPTPEQYF.

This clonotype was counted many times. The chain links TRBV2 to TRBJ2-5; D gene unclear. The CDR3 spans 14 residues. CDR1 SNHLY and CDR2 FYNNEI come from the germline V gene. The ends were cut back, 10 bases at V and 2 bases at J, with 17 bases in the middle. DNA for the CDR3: TGTGCCATCACGGTCCTCGCCACACAAGAGACCCAGTACTTC. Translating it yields CAITVLATQETQYF. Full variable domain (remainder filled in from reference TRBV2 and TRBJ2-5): EPEVTQTPSHQVTQMGQEVILRCVPISNHLYFYWYRQILGQKVEFLVSFYNNEISEKSEIFDDQFSVERPDGSNFTLKIRSTKLEDSAMYFCAITVLATQETQYFGPGTRLLVL.

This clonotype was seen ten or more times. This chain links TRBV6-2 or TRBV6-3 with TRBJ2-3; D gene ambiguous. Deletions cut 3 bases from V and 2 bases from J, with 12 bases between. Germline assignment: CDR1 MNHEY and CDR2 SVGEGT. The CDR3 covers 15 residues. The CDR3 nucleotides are TGTGCCAGCAGTTATAAGGTCCTCCTCACAGATACGCAGTATTTT. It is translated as CASSYKVLLTDTQYF.

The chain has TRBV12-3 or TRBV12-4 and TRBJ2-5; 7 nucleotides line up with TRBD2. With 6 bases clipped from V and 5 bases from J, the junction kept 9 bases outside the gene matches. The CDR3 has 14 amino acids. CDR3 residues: CASRPGTTSETQYF. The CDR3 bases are TGTGCCAGCAGACCCGGGACTACCAGTGAGACCCAGTACTTC.

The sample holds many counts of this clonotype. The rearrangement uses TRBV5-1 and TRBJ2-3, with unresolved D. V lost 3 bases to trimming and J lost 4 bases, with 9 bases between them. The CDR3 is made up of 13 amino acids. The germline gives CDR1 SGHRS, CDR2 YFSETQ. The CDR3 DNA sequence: TGCGCCAGCAGCTCCTCGCGGCCAGATACGCAGTATTTT. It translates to CASSSSRPDTQYF.